This TCR beta chain appears in the sequencing data of a study of cytomegalovirus exposure and HLA in healthy donors. The germline gives CDR1 ENHRY, CDR2 SYGVKD. This CDR3 has 15 residues. Trimming at V came to 4 bases and at J to 7 bases, leaving 6 bases not matched to a gene. The PCR was carried out with 60 Vbeta primers and 13 Jbeta primers. Method: immunoSEQ multiplex PCR; TCRdb's copy keeps in-frame clones and lacks some. The table has roughly 290,000 clones, roughly 80% seen once. This chain connects TRBV10-3 to TRBJ1-6, with 8 bases lining up with TRBD1. This TCR came from a girl aged 2 to 10 in good health and CMV-seronegative. Sequencing was done on a sample of PBMCs. The CDR3 sequence is CAISAGDRPNSPLHF. The CDR3 nucleotides read TGTGCCATCAGTGCCGGGGACAGGCCAAATTCACCCCTCCACTTT.